This T cell receptor (beta chain) originates from a study of Ad26.COV2.S vaccination and SARS-CoV-2 variants. General study points: CD8+ and CD4+ T cells specific for spike reportedly responded with substantial breadth after vaccination. Greater spike-specific TCR breadth was seen in vaccine recipients than in placebo recipients.

With regard to this clone: Antigen unknown.

The CDR3 length is 15 residues. Trimming removed 6 bases from V and 2 bases from J; junction bases left unmatched: 10. Germline V lookup: CDR1 SNHLY, CDR2 FYNNEI. As for treatment: around 19 received Ad26.COV2.S at low or high dose, single or two shots; roughly five received placebo; per-sample allocation not given. The samples were gathered on day 63 after the first injection of vaccine or placebo. Donation came from an adult in Boston who was aged 18-55 years. Profiled with immunoSEQ multiplex PCR; TCRdb holds only in-frame clones, not every one. The sample shows fewer than 600,000 clones, roughly nine tenths of them seen only once.

The sequencing here drew on peripheral blood, taken in a trial of Ad26.COV2.S vaccine versus placebo. The source is a person between 18 and 60 years old who received the Ad26.COV2.S COVID-19 vaccine or a placebo. The chain is built from TRBV2 and TRBJ2-7; 7 bases fit TRBD1. In DNA form, the CDR3 reads TGTGCCAGCAGCCGGGACAGCCCTAGGGCCTACGAGCAGTACTTC. Amino acid sequence: CASSRDSPRAYEQYF.